This T cell receptor beta chain was recorded in a study of blood T cell repertoires in COVID-19 (dated by TCRdb to about 2020). Broadly, across the study: Collaborator samples came from the United States, Italy and Spain and covered acute and convalescent phases of COVID-19. Nearly every sample came with metadata listing a de-identified subject ID, COVID-19 status, age in years and sex. HLA class I and class II types, where available, came from metadata supplied by the sample provider rather than from assay-based typing. The material from the prospective study consisted of cDNA or gDNA derived from T cells, B-cell-depleted T cells, or PBMCs. Deeply sampled blood TCRbeta repertoires from subjects exposed to, actively infected with, or recovered from COVID-19 were included in the dataset. Samples were obtained from the ongoing ImmuneRACE study (first 160 participants) and from about 1,300 subjects provided by 6 global collaborators. The repertoires were released in a freely available public database meant as a resource for research on the immune response to SARS-CoV-2. Here is what the overall study found, with its caveats: The quantity of clinical and demographic metadata differed by source and by participant and was supplied without curation.

TCRbeta CDR3 regions were amplified from genomic DNA by means of the immunoSEQ Assay, a bias-controlled multiplex PCR. In the source study's methods: Within the assay, amplification of reference gene primers was used to estimate how many nucleated cells each sample contained. To quantify the absolute abundance of each unique TCRbeta CDR3 rearrangement, sequence reads were collapsed and filtered. For each sample, productive Simpson clonality was calculated as the square root of Simpson's diversity index across productive rearrangements. In its TCRdb copy, this immuneACCESS table keeps in-frame sequences only and misses some clones. Where compared with another copy, unresolved V genes explain less than half of these, and the others have no known cause. The DNA gave D and trimming, while V, J and clone size come from that table. The sample has approximately 45,000 clones on record, around 87% of them singletons. The ten largest clones capture over 4.5% of the sample.

Whole blood was collected in K2EDTA tubes by collaborating institutions according to the institutions' own protocols. For TCRbeta analysis, collaborators shipped samples in one of three forms: frozen whole blood, isolated PBMCs, or DNA extracted from either of those sample types. Comments on this clone: Its antigen is not yet known. Base-call qualities are not available, and no considerably larger clone is one nucleotide away.

The CDR3 numbers 15 residues from cysteine through phenylalanine. Of the read, only the CDR3 DNA is kept; its 45 bases are in frame from base 1. The germline V gene yields SNHLY for CDR1 and FYNNEI for CDR2. Trimming removed 7 bases from V and 1 base from J, leaving 14 bases between the germline ends. This receptor chain uses TRBV2 and TRBJ1-5; tentative D gene TRBD1, with 5 bases matching. Specimen: peripheral blood. This clonotype was obtained from a man aged 35 to 55 with active COVID-19. The DNA sequence is given as TGTGCCAGCACTCCTTCCAGGGTGAGCAATCAGCCCCAGCATTTT. Its translation is CASTPSRVSNQPQHF.